The 8 T cell receptor beta chains in this list originate from one sample, sequenced in a study of Ad26.COV2.S vaccination and SARS-CoV-2 variants. Produced via immunoSEQ multiplex PCR; TCRdb's table is partial and in-frame only. The table lists some 330,000 clones, roughly 90% of them singletons, with approximately 5% in the top ten. Sample treatment: 15 to 20 received Ad26.COV2.S at low or high dose, single or two shots; several received placebo; per-sample allocation not given. Collection of samples fell on day 63 after the first vaccine or placebo injection. Sequenced material: peripheral blood, taken in a trial of Ad26.COV2.S vaccine versus placebo. The receptor set was obtained from a person between 18 and 65 years old who received the Ad26.COV2.S COVID-19 vaccine or a placebo.

The chain couples TRBV19 to TRBJ1-2; D is ambiguous. The CDR3 runs to 14 residues. Looked up from germline, CDR1 is LNHDA and CDR2 is SQIVND (reference sequence). V was clipped by 3 bases and J by 3 bases, with 11 bases between them. For the CDR3, the DNA is TGTGCCAGTAGTATTGTGGGCGCGGACTATGGCTACACCTTC. This translates into CASSIVGADYGYTF.

The chain links TRBV4-1 to TRBJ1-1; 7 nucleotides match TRBD1. CDR3 length: 15 amino acids. With V trimmed by 1 base and J by 1 base, 3 bases remained unmatched. Germline loops: CDR1 MGHRA, CDR2 YSYEKL. CDR3 sequence: CASSQVQGQNTEAFF. In DNA, the CDR3 is TGCGCCAGCAGCCAAGTACAGGGGCAGAACACTGAAGCTTTCTTT.

The chain links TRBV6-5 to TRBJ1-1, with D possibly being TRBD1 (6 bases). The V gene lost 2 bases and the J gene lost 1 base, with 11 bases spanning the gap. The CDR3 is 15 amino acids. In germline, CDR1 is MNHEY, CDR2 SVGAGI. As DNA, the CDR3 is TGTGCCAGCAGTTACAGGGGGGGCGCGAACACTGAAGCTTTCTTT. It yields the protein CASSYRGGANTEAFF.

The genes are TRBV5-6 and TRBJ1-4; D is ambiguous. Trimming left V 1 base short and J 5 bases short, with 15 bases between. Germline CDR1 is SGHDT and CDR2 is YYEEEE. This CDR3 is built from 16 residues. The CDR3 is CASSLYSYLVNEKLFF. In DNA form, the CDR3 reads TGTGCCAGCAGCTTGTACAGTTACCTAGTCAATGAAAAACTGTTTTTT.

The chain employs TRBV2 and TRBJ2-5; D might be TRBD2 (5 bases). The ends were cut back, 6 bases at V and 3 bases at J, with 11 bases in the middle. The germline V gene has CDR1 SNHLY and CDR2 FYNNEI. The CDR3 has 13 residues. CDR3: CASSRRWEETQYF. In DNA, the CDR3 is TGTGCCAGCAGCCGGAGGTGGGAAGAGACCCAGTACTTC.

The chain has TRBV7-2 and TRBJ1-3, with no clear D. Germline values: CDR1 SGHTA, CDR2 FQGNSA. The CDR3 loop spans 17 amino acids. Deletions cut 3 bases from V and 0 bases from J, with 15 bases between. The CDR3 loop reads CASSFGFPEISGNTIYF. The CDR3 nucleotides read TGTGCCAGCAGCTTTGGGTTCCCGGAGATCTCTGGAAACACCATATATTTT.

The chain recombines TRBV7-8 with TRBJ2-2; 10 nucleotides match TRBD1. This CDR3 has 16 amino acids. Trimming at V came to 7 bases and at J to 4 bases, leaving 9 bases not matched to a gene. The germline V gene encodes CDR1 SGHVS and CDR2 FQNEAQ. The CDR3 DNA is TGTGCCAGCATCATTACCGGGACAGGGGCCACCGGGGAGCTGTTTTTT. The encoded protein is CASIITGTGATGELFF.

V usage is TRBV28 and J usage is TRBJ1-1; TRBD1 is a possible D gene (6 bases). The CDR3 runs 12 residues. Trimming stripped 7 bases from V and 7 bases from J, with 13 bases between. The germline CDR1 and CDR2 sequences are MDHEN and SYDVKM. Here the CDR3 reads CASTLGTFEAFF. In DNA, the CDR3 is TGTGCCAGCACCCTTGGGACATTTGAAGCTTTCTTT.